The 2 T cell receptor beta chains given below trace back to one sample, sequenced in a study of T cell changes during pregnancy in multiple sclerosis. The assay was immunoSEQ multiplex PCR, and TCRdb's table has in-frame clones only and misses some. The table shows over 70,000 clones, with 80% to 95% occurring only once. Specimen: peripheral blood, collected in the third trimester of pregnancy. The receptors stem from a female donor in good health, enrolled as a control in a pregnancy study.

The V gene is TRBV5-1, the J gene TRBJ2-5, with 11 bases identical to TRBD2. The CDR3 length is 14 residues. Per the germline V gene, CDR1 is SGHRS and CDR2 is YFSETQ. V trimming: 4 bases; J trimming: 4 bases; junction bases outside the gene matches: 3. CDR3 DNA sequence: TGCGCCAGCAGCCCAGGACTAGCGGGAGAGACCCAGTACTTC. Protein: CASSPGLAGETQYF.

The chain is built from TRBV19 and TRBJ1-2, with D possibly matching TRBD1 (5 bases). The V end lost 4 bases, the J end lost 2 bases, and 8 bases lay between the germline ends. Germline assignment: CDR1 LNHDA and CDR2 SQIVND (reference sequence). The CDR3 extends over 13 amino acids. For the CDR3, the DNA is TGTGCCAGTAGTAGGGACTGGAACTATGGCTACACCTTC. This sequence encodes CASSRDWNYGYTF.